This paragraph reports one T cell receptor beta chain. Its antigen is unknown. Base qualities are not recorded, but no much larger clone differs from it by a single base. The data originate from a study of blood T cells in healthy people across ages (dated by TCRdb to about 2015). In terms of the full investigation: Template switching captured roughly one uniquely barcoded TCR beta cDNA molecule per two T cells in model experiments. To avoid experimental bias, donors of different ages were spread randomly across the sequencing lanes. Using the same blood draw, the study looked at two additional independent replicas of 1 million unique cDNA reads for two donors, one aged 18 to 29 and the other aged 80 or older. The donors were divided into four age groups: young (average around 16 years), middle-aged (about 39), aged (under 70) and long-lived (roughly 82). Using deep sequencing normalized with unique cDNA molecular identifiers, the study measured how TCR beta repertoire diversity changes with age.

Libraries came from 5' RACE. TCRdb lists the instrument as Illumina HiSeq 2500. A second PCR of about 6 to 12 cycles was run with a J-beta primer mix and a sample-barcoded 5' primer. A template-switch 5' adaptor carrying 12 random nucleotides introduced a unique molecular identifier onto each TCR beta cDNA molecule. Each sample yielded at least 2.5 million CDR3-containing paired-end reads. The Mint cDNA synthesis kit, primed by a TRBC-specific oligonucleotide, was used to synthesize first-strand cDNA from all RNA. All cDNA was treated with uracil-DNA glycosylase and then went through a first 18-cycle PCR with the universal primers M1SS and BC2_uni_R. The source study handled its data this way. For normalization, 1 million high-quality reads, each with a distinct molecular identifier, were randomly selected from each sample. Instead of being binned into consensus sequences, reads with shared molecular identifiers were discarded. CDR3 identification, clonotype clustering and error correction used MiTCR with a Q25 quality threshold and the strictest error-elimination algorithm. A nonparametric unseen species model using Euler transformation provided a lower-bound estimate of total TCR beta diversity. TCRdb applied fastp at Q25 and MiXCR to the public reads, then kept only in-frame beta chains. Identical CDR3 protein sequences are pooled into one entry, listed with their most common genes and DNA. The V and J calls shown here were made by TCRdb, not taken from the authors' results. The sample data list roughly 790,000 distinct CDR3 sequences, and 40% to 45% of these were observed just once. The top ten constitute around 20% of the sample.

What the research found in general, with its limitations: There was a strong correlation between observed TCR beta diversity and the percentage of naive T cells measured by flow cytometry. Conclusive comparison of naive and antigen-experienced compartments was prevented by the profiling of bulk unsorted PBMCs. The CMV infection status of donors was not known, potentially confounding age-related changes in expanded clonotypes. Estimates of total diversity based on one million sequenced T cells were considered lower bounds and underestimates. Compared with the aged group, the long-lived group had more naive CD4+ T cells, fewer expanded clones and increased TCR diversity, suggesting age selection. As age increased, observed TCR beta diversity per million T cells dropped in a roughly linear way, and a significant reduction was already evident by age 40.

Donors were a few dozen systemically healthy Caucasian individuals from Russia aged roughly 6 to 90 years. Each donor gave 8 to 10 milliliters of peripheral blood, drawn into EDTA-treated Vacutainer tubes. Ficoll-Paque density-gradient centrifugation was used to isolate PBMCs, with at least 7 million per sample. Trizol reagent was used to extract total RNA from PBMCs, with at least 6 micrograms per sample. For every donor, an aliquot of PBMCs went through flow cytometry to measure the percentages of naive CD45RAhigh/CD27high T cells. From the cysteine through the phenylalanine, the CDR3 covers 12 amino acids. Only the CDR3 part of the read is kept: 36 bases, read in frame from the first base. Relative to germline, V is 2 bases shorter and J is 2 bases shorter, with 3 bases between their ends.

The sequencing sample was made of blood. This clonotype was sampled from a woman aged 60-70 years in good health. The V and J segments used are TRBV12-3 or TRBV12-4 and TRBJ1-2; no D gene is confidently identified. The base sequence is TGTGCCAGCAGTTTAAGGAACTATGGCTACACCTTC. Translated, this gives CASSLRNYGYTF.